This paragraph reports one T cell receptor beta chain. This sample stems from a study of blood T cell repertoires in COVID-19. The table came from immunoSEQ multiplex PCR; TCRdb's copy has only in-frame clones and leaves some out. The sample has some 110,000 clones; 82% are singletons. Trimming stripped 3 bases from V and 2 bases from J, with 16 bases between. CDR1 and CDR2 from the germline V gene are LGHNA and YNFKEQ. The CDR3 contains 16 residues. The sequenced sample consisted of peripheral blood. The sequence derives from a woman in her seventies with acute or convalescent COVID-19. V is TRBV4-2 and J is TRBJ1-2; D is unresolved. The CDR3 DNA follows: TGTGCCAGCAGCCACCTCCCGTCCGGGGAGAACTATGGCTACACCTTC. Its translation: CASSHLPSGENYGYTF.